Listed here are 16 T cell receptor beta chains from one sample, sequenced in a study of T cell repertoires in ileal Crohn's disease. The method was immunoSEQ multiplex PCR; TCRdb's version includes in-frame clones alone and lacks a portion of them. Of 25,000 to 35,000 clones listed, about 81% were seen once; the top ten hold roughly 5.5%. The sequencing sample was made of ileal tissue. The receptors originated from an adult with Crohn's disease.

As for this clone: The same CDR3 can be traced to other DNA sequences in this sample. V gene TRBV4-1 combines with J gene TRBJ1-5; 7 bases are shared with TRBD1. The length of the CDR3 is 14 residues. Trimming cost V 0 bases and J 7 bases; bases outside gene matches: 3. Germline CDR1 is MGHRA and CDR2 is YSYEKL. The CDR3 protein is CASSQDRGRQPQHF. CDR3 sequence (DNA): TGCGCCAGCAGCCAAGATAGGGGGCGGCAGCCCCAGCATTTT.

This clone was seen a few times. V usage is TRBV11-3 and J usage is TRBJ2-2, with D maybe TRBD2 (5 bases). With 11 bases removed from V and 1 base from J, the gap between germline ends came to 11 bases. Germline V gene sequence: CDR1 SGHNT, CDR2 YENEEA. The CDR3 spans 13 residues. CDR3 loop: CASSRGNTGELFF. The CDR3 DNA reads TGTGCCTCGTCACGGGGGAACACCGGGGAGCTGTTTTTT.

The V and J genes are TRBV29-1 and TRBJ1-2; TRBD1 matches 11 bases. V gave up 6 bases and J gave up 0 bases; unmatched junction bases: 3. This CDR3 region has 14 residues. From germline, CDR1 is SQVTM and CDR2 ANQGSEA. The CDR3 DNA reads TGCAGCGTCTCGGGACAGGGGGCTAACTATGGCTACACCTTC. Amino acids: CSVSGQGANYGYTF.

The CDR3 region is CASSSFVRGYEQYF. In nucleotides, the CDR3 is TGTGCCAGCAGCTCCTTTGTGAGAGGATACGAGCAGTACTTC. The V gene is TRBV7-2, the J gene TRBJ2-7; no clear D. The V gene's germline CDR1 is SGHTA and CDR2 FQGNSA. The ends were cut back, 4 bases at V and 4 bases at J, with 14 bases in the middle. This CDR3 contains 14 residues. Full variable domain (rest looked up from reference TRBV7-2 and TRBJ2-7): GAGVSQSPSNKVTEKGKDVELRCDPISGHTALYWYRQSLGQGLEFLIYFQGNSAPDKSGLPSDRFSAERTGGSVSTLTIQRTQQEDSAVYLCASSSFVRGYEQYFGPGTRLTVT.

The gene calls are TRBV5-6 and TRBJ1-1; the D gene is possibly TRBD1 (6 bases). The V end was cut by 4 bases, the J end by 11 bases, with 21 bases between. CDR1 and CDR2 from the germline V gene are SGHDT and YYEEEE. This CDR3 is 14 amino acids long. CDR3 loop: CASSPAAGAIGAFF. The CDR3 DNA reads TGTGCCAGCAGCCCCGCGGCAGGGGCCATCGGGGCTTTCTTT.

The J gene is TRBJ1-4, the V gene TRBV5-1; D perhaps matches TRBD1 (5 bases). V gave up 0 bases and J gave up 3 bases, with 12 bases separating them. There are 16 residues in the CDR3. Germline V lookup: CDR1 SGHRS, CDR2 YFSETQ. The CDR3 reads CASSLVTGAANEKLFF. The CDR3 nucleotides read TGCGCCAGCAGCTTGGTTACAGGTGCTGCTAATGAAAAACTGTTTTTT.

The V and J genes are TRBV15 and TRBJ2-7; TRBD1 agrees at 8 bases. The CDR3 spans 19 residues. Losses at the gene ends were 0 bases for V and 0 bases for J; bases not matched to a gene: 13. Germline V gene lookup returns CDR1 LNHNV and CDR2 YYDKDF (reference sequence). CDR3 sequence: CATSRDWRQGPGISYEQYF. DNA for the CDR3: TGTGCCACCAGCAGAGATTGGAGACAGGGGCCCGGAATCTCCTACGAGCAGTACTTC.

The chain carries TRBV11-2 and TRBJ2-7; 10 bases match TRBD1. V gave up 5 bases and J gave up 2 bases; unmatched junction bases: 3. The germline CDR1 and CDR2 sequences are SGHAT and FQNNGV. The CDR3 is 14 residues long. CDR3 nucleotide sequence: TGTGCCAGCAGCACAGGGACAGGGGCCTACGAGCAGTACTTC. This translates into CASSTGTGAYEQYF.

This chain links TRBV19 with TRBJ1-2, with D uncertain. The CDR3 length is 13 residues. Germline V gene lookup returns CDR1 LNHDA and CDR2 SQIVND (reference sequence). The V and J ends lost 3 bases and 8 bases respectively, with 13 bases between them. CDR3 nucleotides: TGTGCCAGTAGTATCTCCCGTCGTCCGGGCTACACCTTC. As protein: CASSISRRPGYTF.

The gene calls are TRBV6-5 and TRBJ1-1, with 7 bases identical to TRBD1. The CDR3 extends over 16 amino acids. Germline CDR1 MNHEY, CDR2 SVGAGI. V was clipped by 0 bases and J by 5 bases; unmatched bases: 9. CDR3 coding DNA: TGTGCCAGCAGTTACTCTACCGGACAGGCTAGGACTGAAGCTTTCTTT. Residues: CASSYSTGQARTEAFF.

This clone has just one count. The chain has TRBV6-6 and TRBJ1-1; 7 positions agree with TRBD1. Germline V gene lookup returns CDR1 MNHNY and CDR2 SVGAGI (reference sequence). The CDR3 loop spans 13 amino acids. The V and J ends lost 6 bases and 8 bases, in that order; junction bases with no gene match: 9. The CDR3 DNA is TGTGCCAGCAGACCTACAGGGGTCCCCGAAGCTTTCTTT. The encoded protein is CASRPTGVPEAFF.

V gene TRBV10-3 combines with J gene TRBJ1-5, with TRBD1 matching over 7 bases. Germline V CDR1 and CDR2: ENHRY, SYGVKD. CDR3 size: 15 residues. V shed 0 bases and J 8 bases; nucleotides not matched to a gene: 7. The CDR3 here is CAISESGQGVEPQHF. The CDR3 DNA is TGTGCCATCAGTGAGTCAGGGCAGGGGGTAGAGCCCCAGCATTTT.

The J gene is TRBJ1-1, the V gene TRBV29-1; 7 bases agree with TRBD1. CDR1 and CDR2 from the germline V gene are SQVTM and ANQGSEA. V lost 5 bases to trimming and J lost 10 bases; unmatched junction nucleotides: 10. The CDR3 covers 12 residues. The CDR3 DNA sequence: TGCAGCGTTACCCCGAGGGGGGACAGAGCTTTCTTT. Its protein is CSVTPRGDRAFF.

A word on this clone: The DNA is left out, because the CDR3 cannot be placed on it with certainty; the CDR3 is given as TCRdb lists it. The gene calls are TRBV11-2 and TRBJ2-2; TRBD1, the table's D call, was not compared with the DNA. The CDR3 totals 15 residues, both ends included. Germline V gene data show CDR1 as SGHAT and CDR2 as FQNNGV. The CDR3 protein is CASSKGATAPGSCFF.

The chain recombines TRBV6-6 with TRBJ1-4, with a possible D match to TRBD1 (6 bases). V was pared by 6 bases and J by 4 bases, with 18 bases between. CDR3 length equals 16 residues. The germline V gene encodes CDR1 MNHNY and CDR2 SVGAGI (reference sequence). The CDR3: CASRKSTGNFNEKLFF. Written as DNA, the CDR3 is TGTGCCAGCAGGAAATCCACAGGGAACTTTAATGAAAAACTGTTTTTT.

The V gene is TRBV29-1, the J gene TRBJ1-3, with D perhaps TRBD1 (5 bases). V lost 6 bases to trimming and J lost 1 base, with 7 bases between them. The CDR3 consists of 12 residues. Germline loops: CDR1 SQVTM, CDR2 ANQGSEA. CDR3 coding DNA: TGCAGCGTAGGGACTTCTGGAAACACCATATATTTT. Translating it yields CSVGTSGNTIYF.